The 3 T cell receptor beta chains in this list originate from one sample, sequenced in a study of regulatory T cells in long-lasting Graves disease. Time point: newly diagnosed GD, antithyroid drugs for less than 3 months. PBMC RNA served as the TCR library source. Building the TCR beta libraries relied on iRepertoire HTBI primers, and CDR3 regions underwent Arm-PCR. Each CDR3 protein is one row after TCRdb ran MiXCR on the multiplex PCR reads. The data contain some 250,000 distinct CDR3 sequences, 15% to 20% of them singletons. These sequences were also reported in another study, on T cells in Graves' hyperthyroidism and ophthalmopathy.

This specimen was peripheral blood mononuclear cells (PBMCs), taken at new diagnosis, from a patient treated with antithyroid drugs. Receptors originate from a woman aged 30 to 39 with Graves disease.

In its sample, this clonotype was seen many times. This chain joins TRBV3-1 and TRBJ1-1, with TRBD1 as a possible D gene (6 bases). The germline CDR1 and CDR2 sequences are LGHDT and YNNKEL (reference sequence). Deletions cut 6 bases from V and 3 bases from J, with 14 bases between. CDR3 length: 14 amino acids. DNA for the CDR3: TGTGCCAGCAGAGGGACCGGGACACACACTGAAGCTTTCTTT. It specifies CASRGTGTHTEAFF.

This clonotype was seen ten or more times. The gene calls are TRBV25-1 and TRBJ1-2; D not certain. Per germline, CDR1 MGHDK and CDR2 SYGVNS. The CDR3 spans 10 residues. V lost 6 bases to trimming and J lost 6 bases, with 5 bases between them. The CDR3 loop reads CASSGNGYTF. The DNA of the CDR3 is TGTGCCAGCAGCGGAAATGGCTACACCTTC.

This clonotype was observed many times. The V and J genes are TRBV5-1 and TRBJ1-1, with 9 bases lining up with TRBD1. V gave up 4 bases and J gave up 3 bases; unmatched junction bases: 13. The CDR3 covers 17 residues. Germline CDR1 SGHRS, CDR2 YFSETQ. The CDR3 coding sequence is TGCGCCAGCAGCGTGGGGGGGACAGGGAAATTGGACACTGAAGCTTTCTTT. It codes for CASSVGGTGKLDTEAFF.